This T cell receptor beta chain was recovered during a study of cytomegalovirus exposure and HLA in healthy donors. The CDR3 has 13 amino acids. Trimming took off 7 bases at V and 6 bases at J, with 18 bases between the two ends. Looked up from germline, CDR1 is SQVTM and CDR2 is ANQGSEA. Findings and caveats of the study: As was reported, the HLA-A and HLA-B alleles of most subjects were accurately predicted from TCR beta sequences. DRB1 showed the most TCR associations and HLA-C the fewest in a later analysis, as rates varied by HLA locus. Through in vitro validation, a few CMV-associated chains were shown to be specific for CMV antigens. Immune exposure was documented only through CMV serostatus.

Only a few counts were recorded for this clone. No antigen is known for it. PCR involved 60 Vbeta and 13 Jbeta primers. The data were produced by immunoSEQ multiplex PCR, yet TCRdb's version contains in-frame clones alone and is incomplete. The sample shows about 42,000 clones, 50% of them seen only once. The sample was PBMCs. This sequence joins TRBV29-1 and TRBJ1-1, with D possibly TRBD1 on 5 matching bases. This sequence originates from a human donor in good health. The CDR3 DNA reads TGCAGCGCCGTCCGCGGGGCAGGAGCTGAAGCTTTCTTT. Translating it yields CSAVRGAGAEAFF.